This TCR beta chain was sequenced for a study of blood T cell repertoires in COVID-19. In the original workflow: Estimates of nucleated cell counts were drawn from the amplification of reference gene primers. The repertoire was sequenced with immunoSEQ multiplex PCR; TCRdb's copy has only in-frame clones and lacks some. V, J and clone size derive from that table, while D and trimming were established from the DNA sequence. In the table there are around 190,000 clones, approximately 84% of which are singletons. The participants were between roughly 18 and 89 years old and came from 24 US areas. Clinical history as reported by participants underpinned cohort assignment. The length of the CDR3 is 14 residues. The germline CDR1 and CDR2 sequences are MNHEY and SVGAGI. With V trimmed by 2 bases and J by 8 bases, 8 bases remained unmatched.

This chain joins TRBV6-5 and TRBJ1-2, with 7 bases aligning to TRBD1. The sequence was collected from a woman between 25 and 40 years old who had recovered from COVID-19. The sequenced sample was PBMCs or T cells enriched from blood (not recorded which). CDR3 coding DNA: TGTGCCAGCAGTTACCGCGGAGGGGGCATAGGCTACACCTTC. Protein: CASSYRGGGIGYTF.